These 14 T cell receptor beta chains originate from one sample sequenced in a study of technical replicates of blood from four donors. Libraries were prepared by immunoSEQ multiplex PCR; TCRdb keeps only in-frame clonotypes and omits some of them. The profile shows about 75,000 clones, 92% of them singletons. Source material: T cells isolated from PBMCs. Source of these receptors: a human donor in good health.

The rearrangement links TRBV15 to TRBJ2-7; no reliable D call. The V end lost 0 bases, the J end lost 5 bases, and 11 bases lay between the germline ends. The CDR3 length is 14 residues. Germline loops: CDR1 LNHNV, CDR2 YYDKDF (reference sequence). CDR3 in amino acids: CATSREERLHEQYF. CDR3 in DNA: TGTGCCACCAGCAGAGAGGAGAGACTCCACGAGCAGTACTTC.

The chain's CDR3 is CASSLEGDLEAFF. The CDR3 bases are TGTGCCAGCAGCTTAGAAGGGGATCTTGAAGCTTTCTTT. This sequence joins TRBV7-9 and TRBJ1-1, with D perhaps TRBD1 (5 bases). Germline assignment: CDR1 SEHNR and CDR2 FQNEAQ (reference sequence). V lost 1 base and J lost 7, with 10 bases in between. CDR3 length: 13 amino acids.

As DNA, the CDR3 is TGTGCCAGCAGCTTAGGTGGGAGCTCTGGAAACACCATATATTTT. This gives the protein CASSLGGSSGNTIYF. The gene calls are TRBV7-2 and TRBJ1-3, with D unclear. V dropped 1 base and J dropped 0 bases, with 7 bases sitting between them. CDR3 length equals 15 residues. In germline, CDR1 is SGHTA, CDR2 FQGNSA.

This clone was seen just once. J is TRBJ1-5 and V is TRBV6-5; D is uncertain. This CDR3 comprises 14 residues. Trimming stripped 7 bases from V and 3 bases from J, with 13 bases between. Germline-derived CDR1 and CDR2 are MNHEY and SVGAGI. CDR3 bases: TGTGCCAGCACCTCCGGAGGGCCCAATCAGCCCCAGCATTTT. Translation: CASTSGGPNQPQHF.

This rearrangement joins TRBV29-1 to TRBJ2-2; 7 positions agree with TRBD1. From germline, CDR1 is SQVTM and CDR2 ANQGSEA. J gave up 3 bases and V 7 bases, and 8 bases lay outside the gene matches. The CDR3 spans 14 residues. CDR3 protein: CSGRRTGDTGELFF. The CDR3, as DNA: TGCAGCGGACGTAGGACAGGAGACACCGGGGAGCTGTTTTTT.

The rearrangement links TRBV11-3 to TRBJ2-5; 9 nucleotides match TRBD1. The CDR3 extends over 15 amino acids. The V gene's germline CDR1 is SGHNT and CDR2 YENEEA. The V and J ends lost 4 bases and 4 bases, in that order; junction bases with no gene match: 7. The CDR3 sequence: CASSWGQGQSETQYF. The CDR3 nucleotides read TGTGCCAGCAGCTGGGGACAGGGTCAGTCAGAGACCCAGTACTTC.

The chain uses TRBV15 and TRBJ2-7; 8 bases match TRBD1. V dropped 0 bases and J dropped 5; count of bases not matched to a gene: 6. CDR1 and CDR2 (germline): LNHNV, YYDKDF (reference sequence). The CDR3 totals 15 residues. CDR3 coding DNA: TGTGCCACCAGCAGAGAAGGACAGGGTGTTGACGAGCAGTACTTC. This gives the protein CATSREGQGVDEQYF.

V gene TRBV5-4 combines with J gene TRBJ1-1, with 9 bases aligning to TRBD1. The CDR3 is made up of 15 amino acids. Looked up from germline, CDR1 is SGHNT and CDR2 is YYREEE (reference sequence). J was trimmed by 8 bases and V by 0 bases; bases with no gene match: 8. This chain's CDR3 is CASSLGDRDLKEAFF. CDR3 nucleotides: TGTGCCAGCAGCTTGGGGGACAGGGACCTCAAAGAAGCTTTCTTT.

The rearrangement links TRBV29-1 to TRBJ2-7, with D possibly matching TRBD2 (6 bases). Trimming stripped 1 base from V and 3 bases from J, with 16 bases between. This CDR3 comprises 15 residues. CDR1 and CDR2 from the germline V gene are SQVTM and ANQGSEA. The DNA for the CDR3 is TGCAGCGTTGAAGTCGTCGGGACTGAAAGCTACGAGCAGTACTTC. It encodes CSVEVVGTESYEQYF.

The V gene is TRBV5-1, the J gene TRBJ2-5, with a weak D call TRBD2 (5 bases). The CDR3 runs to 14 residues. Germline V gives CDR1 SGHRS, CDR2 YFSETQ. V lost 2 bases and J 3 bases, leaving 11 bases between the germline ends. Here the CDR3 DNA reads TGCGCCAGCAGCTTAGGACGGGGTAAAGAGACCCAGTACTTC. Protein product: CASSLGRGKETQYF.

The chain carries TRBV7-2 and TRBJ2-3; 8 bases are shared with TRBD2. Germline trimming cut 2 bases from V and 2 bases from J; bases unmatched to any gene: 3. Germline V gene lookup returns CDR1 SGHTA and CDR2 FQGNSA. CDR3 size: 15 residues. The DNA of the CDR3 is TGTGCCAGCAGCTTATCACTAGCGGACACAGATACGCAGTATTTT. It encodes CASSLSLADTDTQYF.

The chain couples TRBV14 to TRBJ1-2, with TRBD1 matching 10 bases. The CDR3 is 17 amino acids. Germline assignment: CDR1 SGHDN and CDR2 FVKESK. V shed 3 bases and J 7 bases; nucleotides not matched to a gene: 14. In nucleotides, the CDR3 is TGTGCCAGCAGCCAGTACGCGGGACAGGGGTTACCCGGTGGCTACACCTTC. Encoded protein: CASSQYAGQGLPGGYTF.

Only a few counts were recorded for this clone. This chain joins TRBV30 and TRBJ2-2; 9 bases line up with TRBD1. The V and J ends lost 2 bases and 6 bases, in that order; junction bases with no gene match: 4. The CDR3 extends over 14 amino acids. The V gene's germline CDR1 is GTSNPN and CDR2 SVGIG (reference sequence). CDR3 residues: CAWSPGQGSGELFF. As DNA, the CDR3 is TGTGCCTGGAGTCCGGGACAGGGATCCGGGGAGCTGTTTTTT.

The chain is built from TRBV20-1 and TRBJ2-7; D is undetermined. Trimming took off 6 bases at V and 8 bases at J, with 11 bases between the two ends. This CDR3 contains 10 residues. Germline assignment: CDR1 DFQATT and CDR2 SNEGSKA (reference sequence). The CDR3 DNA is TGCAGTGCCGTACTCGAACAGCAGTACTTC. Its translation: CSAVLEQQYF.